Following are 30 T cell receptor beta chains from one sample sequenced in a study of cytomegalovirus exposure and HLA in healthy donors. Researchers ran the PCR with 60 Vbeta and 13 Jbeta primers. The data were produced by immunoSEQ multiplex PCR, yet TCRdb's version contains in-frame clones alone and is incomplete. This table holds roughly 86,000 clones, approximately 66% found once. The sequenced sample was PBMCs. The receptor set was obtained from a young man in good health and CMV-seronegative.

The V and J genes are TRBV5-6 and TRBJ1-4; a possible D gene is TRBD1 (6 bases). The CDR3 spans 18 residues. The germline CDR1 and CDR2 sequences are SGHDT and YYEEEE. Trimming removed 4 bases at V and 0 bases at J, with 19 bases between. CDR3 protein: CASSGKQGNPSTNEKLFF. The CDR3 region has the DNA TGTGCCAGCAGCGGCAAACAGGGAAACCCCTCAACTAATGAAAAACTGTTTTTT.

V and J are TRBV6-1 and TRBJ2-7, with D possibly being TRBD1 (7 bases). The germline V and J ends were trimmed by 2 bases and 0 bases, with 11 bases remaining between them. Germline CDR1 reads MNHNS; CDR2 reads SASEGT. The CDR3 runs to 15 residues. The CDR3 loop is CASSERQGGSYEQYF. The CDR3 bases are TGTGCCAGCAGTGAACGGCAGGGGGGCTCCTACGAGCAGTACTTC.

This chain uses TRBV10-3 with TRBJ2-3, with D uncertain. Germline CDR1 is ENHRY and CDR2 is SYGVKD. The CDR3 contains 12 residues. Trimming stripped 8 bases from V and 2 bases from J, with 8 bases between. CDR3 nucleotide sequence: TGTGCCATCGGAGAGGTCACAGATACGCAGTATTTT. Amino acid sequence: CAIGEVTDTQYF.

J is TRBJ1-2 and V is TRBV6-5; TRBD1 matches 10 bases. The length of the CDR3 is 14 residues. The germline CDR1 and CDR2 sequences are MNHEY and SVGAGI. V lost 3 bases and J lost 6; bases outside the gene matches: 4. The CDR3 protein is CASSYGQGVDGYTF. The CDR3 region has the DNA TGTGCCAGCAGTTATGGACAGGGGGTGGATGGCTACACCTTC.

The table lists this clone with a few counts. CDR3 region: CASRIILGTRAEKLFF. The CDR3 DNA reads TGTGCCAGTAGAATCATCCTCGGGACAAGGGCCGAAAAACTGTTTTTT. V is TRBV19 and J is TRBJ1-4; weak D call: TRBD1 (6 bases). Trimming took off 6 bases at V and 8 bases at J, with 22 bases between the two ends. Germline CDR1 is LNHDA and CDR2 is SQIVND (reference sequence). This CDR3 is 16 amino acids long.

The chain recombines TRBV7-9 with TRBJ1-5, with 7 nucleotides matching TRBD1. The CDR3 contains 13 residues. The junction had 1 base not matched to a gene; V was cut back by 1 base and J by 7 bases. Germline V lookup: CDR1 SEHNR, CDR2 FQNEAQ (reference sequence). This CDR3 is CASSLGQGQPQHF. The CDR3, as DNA: TGTGCCAGCAGCTTAGGACAGGGCCAGCCCCAGCATTTT.

This clone came up a few times. This sequence joins TRBV25-1 and TRBJ2-3; D unresolved. Germline lookup yields CDR1 MGHDK and CDR2 SYGVNS. The V end was cut by 1 base, the J end by 0 bases, with 14 bases between. The CDR3 consists of 17 residues. The CDR3 loop reads CASSESEEDTSTDTQYF. The CDR3 bases are TGTGCCAGCAGTGAATCCGAAGAGGATACTAGCACAGATACGCAGTATTTT.

The rearrangement uses TRBV19 and TRBJ2-3; unclear D gene. CDR1 is LNHDA and CDR2 is SQIVND in the germline V gene (reference sequence). CDR3 size: 18 residues. V was clipped by 5 bases and J by 2 bases, with 23 bases between them. CDR3 DNA sequence: TGTGCCAGTAGTCTCACGCGGCTGACGTACTTACTCACAGATACGCAGTATTTT. Amino acids: CASSLTRLTYLLTDTQYF. The complete variable domain, with remaining parts taken from reference TRBV19 and TRBJ2-3, reads DGGITQSPKYLFRKEGQNVTLSCEQNLNHDAMYWYRQDPGQGLRLIYYSQIVNDFQKGDIAEGYSVSREKKESFPLTVTSAQKNPTAFYLCASSLTRLTYLLTDTQYFGPGTRLTVL.

V and J are TRBV9 and TRBJ2-1; weak D call: TRBD2 (6 bases). The V gene's germline CDR1 is SGDLS and CDR2 YYNGEE. The CDR3 loop spans 16 amino acids. The ends were cut back, 0 bases at V and 1 base at J, with 11 bases in the middle. As DNA, the CDR3 is TGTGCCAGCAGCGTAGCCGGGAGCTCTTCCTACAATGAGCAGTTCTTC. This sequence encodes CASSVAGSSSYNEQFF.

V usage is TRBV7-3 and J usage is TRBJ1-2; 9 bases are a match to TRBD1. The CDR3 runs 14 residues. The V gene's germline CDR1 is SGHTA and CDR2 FQGTGA. Losses at the gene ends were 4 bases for V and 3 bases for J; bases not matched to a gene: 3. The CDR3 sequence: CASSSDRGDYGYTF. The CDR3 nucleotides are TGTGCCAGCAGCTCGGACAGGGGTGACTATGGCTACACCTTC. Supplemented by reference TRBV7-3 and TRBJ1-2, the full variable domain reads GAGVSQTPSNKVTEKGKYVELRCDPISGHTALYWYRQSLGQGPEFLIYFQGTGAADDSGLPNDRFFAVRPEGSVSTLKIQRTERGDSAVYLCASSSDRGDYGYTFGSGTRLTVV.

This clone was counted between two and nine times. The gene calls are TRBV28 and TRBJ2-1; TRBD2 matches at 7 bases. This CDR3 has 15 amino acids. The germline gives CDR1 MDHEN, CDR2 SYDVKM. J was trimmed by 5 bases and V by 6 bases; bases with no gene match: 10. CDR3: CASRTTTSIHNEQFF. The CDR3 DNA follows: TGTGCCAGCAGGACCACGACTAGCATCCACAATGAGCAGTTCTTC.

A single count supports this clone. The chain uses TRBV19 and TRBJ2-6, with D maybe TRBD2 (5 bases). Trimming took off 2 bases at V and 2 bases at J, with 13 bases between the two ends. The CDR3 extends over 17 amino acids. Germline V gene data show CDR1 as LNHDA and CDR2 as SQIVND (reference sequence). CDR3 sequence: CASSINGRRPGANVLTF. The CDR3 DNA follows: TGTGCCAGTAGTATAAATGGCAGGAGGCCTGGGGCCAACGTCCTGACTTTC.

The genes are TRBV18 and TRBJ1-5; 7 bases map to TRBD1. The CDR3 has 14 amino acids. V lost 3 bases and J lost 4; bases outside the gene matches: 3. CDR1 KGHSH and CDR2 LQKENI come from the germline V gene. The CDR3 protein is CASSPGTENQPQHF. In DNA form, the CDR3 reads TGTGCCAGCTCACCCGGGACAGAGAATCAGCCCCAGCATTTT.

This chain links TRBV5-5 with TRBJ2-1, with D perhaps TRBD2 (5 bases). CDR1 and CDR2 (germline): SGHKS, YYEKEE (reference sequence). Deletions cut 6 bases from V and 0 bases from J, with 7 bases between. The CDR3 is 13 residues long. The CDR3 here is CASTDYSYNEQFF. CDR3 coding DNA: TGTGCCAGCACTGACTACTCCTACAATGAGCAGTTCTTC.

This chain uses TRBV7-3 with TRBJ2-1; 10 positions match TRBD2. CDR3 length: 16 amino acids. In germline, CDR1 is SGHTA, CDR2 FQGTGA. With 5 bases clipped from V and 3 bases from J, the junction kept 7 bases outside the gene matches. Here the CDR3 DNA reads TGTGCCAGCAGCCCCGAACTAGCGGGGAGCTACAATGAGCAGTTCTTC. This encodes CASSPELAGSYNEQFF.

DNA of the CDR3: TGTGCCAGCAGCTTTATGCAACAGGGGAACACCGGGGAGCTGTTTTTT. Amino acids: CASSFMQQGNTGELFF. The chain uses TRBV11-2 and TRBJ2-2; tentatively, D is TRBD1 (6 bases). Germline values: CDR1 SGHAT, CDR2 FQNNGV. Trimming took off 3 bases at V and 1 base at J, with 12 bases between the two ends. CDR3 length equals 16 residues.

This chain uses TRBV7-5 with TRBJ1-5; TRBD1 is the table's D call and was not checked against the DNA. TRBV7-5 is annotated as a pseudogene. CDR3 size: 13 residues. The CDR3 nucleotides read TGTGTCAGAAGGGACATACAGGGATTACCCCAGCATTTT. Translating it yields CVRRDIQGLPQHF.

The rearrangement uses TRBV9 and TRBJ1-1, with 7 positions matching TRBD1. The V and J ends lost 6 bases and 0 bases, in that order; junction bases with no gene match: 14. Germline V gives CDR1 SGDLS, CDR2 YYNGEE. The CDR3 contains 17 residues. The CDR3: CASTRSQTGPLNTEAFF. For the CDR3, the DNA is TGTGCCAGCACCCGAAGCCAGACAGGGCCGTTGAACACTGAAGCTTTCTTT.

This clone was seen more than once but under ten times. This sequence joins TRBV11-3 and TRBJ2-3; D gene unclear. The germline V gene has CDR1 SGHNT and CDR2 YENEEA. Between the trimmed V and J ends, which lost 1 base and 4 bases, there was a span of 12 bases. The CDR3 length is 15 residues. CDR3 loop: CASSLAPGQSDTQYF. CDR3 sequence (DNA): TGTGCCAGCAGCTTAGCCCCAGGTCAATCAGATACGCAGTATTTT.

This clone occurred once. The CDR3 DNA follows: TGTGCCAGCAGCGACAGGGAGAATGGCTACACCTTC. It yields the protein CASSDRENGYTF. The chain has TRBV25-1 and TRBJ1-2, with 7 bases aligning to TRBD1. The CDR3 sequence is 12 residues long. CDR1 is MGHDK and CDR2 is SYGVNS in the germline V gene. V shed 6 bases and J 6 bases; nucleotides not matched to a gene: 4.

In this sample, this clone turned up once. The J gene is TRBJ2-3, the V gene TRBV5-8; 10 positions match TRBD2. This CDR3 comprises 17 residues. V lost 0 bases to trimming and J lost 0 bases; unmatched junction nucleotides: 4. Germline CDR1 is SGHTS and CDR2 is YDEGEE. The CDR3 protein is CASSLEVTSGSTDTQYF. The CDR3 nucleotides are TGTGCCAGCAGCTTGGAGGTGACTAGCGGGAGCACAGATACGCAGTATTTT.

The chain is built from TRBV6-1 and TRBJ1-1, with D perhaps TRBD1 (5 bases). V lost 4 bases and J 5 bases, leaving 14 bases between the germline ends. The CDR3 length is 14 residues. Germline V gene data show CDR1 as MNHNS and CDR2 as SASEGT. CDR3 residues: CASSGVGRGTEAFF. Here the CDR3 DNA reads TGTGCCAGCAGTGGCGTGGGGCGAGGAACTGAAGCTTTCTTT.

On this clone: The junction shows a germline mismatch at one end, possibly a read error. The chain carries TRBV7-9 and TRBJ2-7; D not certain. Germline V gene lookup returns CDR1 SEHNR and CDR2 FQNEAQ (reference sequence). The CDR3 covers 16 residues. CDR3 protein: CASTLETAWPNYEQYF. The CDR3 nucleotides are TGTGCCAGCACCTTAGAGACTGCATGGCCAAACTACGAGCAGTACTTC. Looking up the rest from reference TRBV7-9 and TRBJ2-7 gives the full variable domain: DTGVSQNPRHKITKRGQNVTFRCDPISEHNRLYWYRQTLGQGPEFLTYFQNEAQLEKSRLLSDRFSAERPKGSFSTLEIQRTEQGDSAMYLCASTLETAWPNYEQYFGPGTRLTVT.

The V and J genes are TRBV5-1 and TRBJ1-2; 8 bases fit TRBD1. Germline V gene sequence: CDR1 SGHRS, CDR2 YFSETQ. V shed 3 bases, J shed 6 bases, and the junction held 7 bases outside the gene matches. CDR3 length: 14 amino acids. DNA of the CDR3: TGCGCCAGCAGCTCTCCGGGACAGGAGGATGGCTACACCTTC. The encoded protein is CASSSPGQEDGYTF.

The rearrangement links TRBV29-1 to TRBJ2-1; TRBD2 matches 7 bases. The trim removed 6 bases at V and 5 bases at J, leaving 7 bases unmatched. Germline CDR1 SQVTM, CDR2 ANQGSEA. CDR3 length: 13 amino acids. The CDR3: CSVRAGANNEQFF. For the CDR3, the DNA is TGCAGCGTCCGGGCGGGAGCTAACAATGAGCAGTTCTTC.

As DNA, the CDR3 is TGCGCCAGCAGCCAAGATTTAACAGATACGCAGTATTTT. This gives the protein CASSQDLTDTQYF. The chain links TRBV4-1 to TRBJ2-3; no reliable D call. The ends were cut back, 0 bases at V and 3 bases at J, with 4 bases in the middle. CDR1 is MGHRA, CDR2 YSYEKL, per germline. The CDR3 loop spans 13 amino acids.

The chain combines TRBV5-1 with TRBJ1-5; maybe TRBD1 (6 bases). Trimming took off 0 bases at V and 3 bases at J, with 16 bases between the two ends. The V gene's germline CDR1 is SGHRS and CDR2 YFSETQ. The length of the CDR3 is 17 residues. The CDR3 here is CASSLVPLRGFNQPQHF. CDR3 DNA sequence: TGCGCCAGCAGCTTGGTACCGCTGAGGGGGTTCAATCAGCCCCAGCATTTT. Full variable domain (remainder filled in from reference TRBV5-1 and TRBJ1-5): KAGVTQTPRYLIKTRGQQVTLSCSPISGHRSVSWYQQTPGQGLQFLFEYFSETQRNKGNFPGRFSGRQFSNSRSEMNVSTLELGDSALYLCASSLVPLRGFNQPQHFGDGTRLSIL.

This rearrangement joins TRBV10-3 to TRBJ1-1, with D unclear. This CDR3 spans 12 amino acids. V lost 10 bases and J lost 2, with 11 bases in between. CDR1 is ENHRY, CDR2 SYGVKD, per germline. DNA of the CDR3: TGTGCCACGAGTCCCGTTAACACTGAAGCTTTCTTT. Residues: CATSPVNTEAFF.

The rearrangement joins TRBV6-5 to TRBJ2-7; possible D gene TRBD2, 5 bases. The end of the DNA fits TRBJ2-5 better, so the J call may be wrong. The CDR3 covers 14 residues. CDR1 is MNHEY, CDR2 SVGAGI, per germline. This chain's CDR3 is CASSYGRAQETQYF. DNA for the CDR3: TGTGCCAGCAGTTATGGGAGAGCCCAAGAGACCCAGTACTTC.

The chain has TRBV11-2 and TRBJ2-1; 10 nucleotides match TRBD1. Germline V lookup: CDR1 SGHAT, CDR2 FQNNGV. V lost 5 bases and J lost 7; bases outside the gene matches: 8. The CDR3 length is 15 residues. The CDR3 is CASSRGQGSRNEQFF. The DNA of the CDR3 is TGTGCCAGCAGCCGGGGACAGGGGTCCAGGAATGAGCAGTTCTTC. The whole variable domain, filled in from reference TRBV11-2 and TRBJ2-1, reads EAGVAQSPRYKIIEKRQSVAFWCNPISGHATLYWYQQILGQGPKLLIQFQNNGVVDDSQLPKDRFSAERLKGVDSTLKIQPAKLEDSAVYLCASSRGQGSRNEQFFGPGTRLTVL.